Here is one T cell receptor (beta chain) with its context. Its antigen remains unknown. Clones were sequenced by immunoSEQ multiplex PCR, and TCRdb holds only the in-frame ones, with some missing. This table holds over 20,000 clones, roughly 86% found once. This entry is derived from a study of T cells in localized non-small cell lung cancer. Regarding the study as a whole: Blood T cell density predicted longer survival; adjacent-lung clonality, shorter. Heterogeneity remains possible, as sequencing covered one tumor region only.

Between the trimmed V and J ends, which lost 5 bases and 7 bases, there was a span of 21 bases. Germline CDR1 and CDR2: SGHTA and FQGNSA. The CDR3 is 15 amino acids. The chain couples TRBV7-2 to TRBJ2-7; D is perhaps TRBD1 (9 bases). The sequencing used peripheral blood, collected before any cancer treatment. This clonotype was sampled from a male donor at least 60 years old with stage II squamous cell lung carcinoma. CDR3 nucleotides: TGTGCCAGCAGCCCGGGGGGGACAGGGTCTCGAGAGCAGTACTTC. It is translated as CASSPGGTGSREQYF. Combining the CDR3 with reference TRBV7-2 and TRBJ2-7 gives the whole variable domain GAGVSQSPSNKVTEKGKDVELRCDPISGHTALYWYRQSLGQGLEFLIYFQGNSAPDKSGLPSDRFSAERTGGSVSTLTIQRTQQEDSAVYLCASSPGGTGSREQYFGPGTRLTVT.